This T cell receptor (beta chain) is drawn from a study of shared clonotypes between healthy human individuals (dated by TCRdb to 2018 to 2020). About the study as a whole: Three men and two women, aged 18 to 49 years, made up the cohort. For each donor, CD4 naive and CD4 memory were each run on three plates, CD8 naive on two plates, and CD8 memory on one plate. The study deeply sequenced blood TCR repertoires of five healthy adults to estimate repertoire size and the extent of clonotype sharing between individuals. To increase sequencing depth and limit assay-specific biases, different laboratories used diverse techniques to prepare libraries and sequence TCR repertoires. Each donor's leukapheresis produced roughly between roughly 0.85 and 10 billion PBMCs.

Using the deep immunoSEQ assay, TCR CDR3 regions were amplified from genomic DNA by multiplex PCR. Extracted genomic DNA from each cell subset was spread evenly across all wells of several immunoSEQ 96-well plates, with each plate serving as a replicate. For sorted subsets, approximately 190 ng of genomic DNA, equivalent to some 30,000 T cell genomes, went into each replicate PCR. Purified libraries were quantified with a Qubit 3.0 fluorometer, sized on a Bioanalyzer 2100, and re-quantified with the KAPA Library Quantification kit. Each immunoSEQ 96-well plate was sequenced on its own single-read 150-cycle Illumina NextSeq 550 flow cell. In the paper's pipeline: Because the immunoSEQ output held only junctional sequences and lacked quality scores, the filtering could not match the filtering applied to full-length reads. To assign V/J genes and CDR3, sequences were annotated using PyIR, a Python wrapper for IgBLAST v1.9, with IMGT germline references. Reads were filtered out if the reads had weak V/J assignments (E-value above 1e-6), no CDR3, stop codons, out-of-frame junctions, or ambiguous translated residues. V3J clonotypes were defined as sequences sharing an identical inferred V gene, J gene, and CDR3 amino acid sequence. The percentage overlap between two repertoires was calculated by dividing the number of shared unique clonotypes by the size of the smaller repertoire. RTK rarefaction, the Chao1 estimator, and Recon v2.1 estimates of unobserved clonotypes were used to assess repertoire richness. Generation probabilities for all TCRbeta clonotypes obtained by the gDNA method from a handful of donors were computed using OLGA. TCRdb holds this immuneACCESS table with in-frame rearrangements only. Some clones are missing; in checked studies, unresolved V genes explain under half, and the rest has no known cause. The D gene and trimming were derived from the DNA, and the V and J assignments and clone size from that table. Counted in this sample were approximately 740,000 clones; roughly 70% of them appeared once. The leading ten clones occupy 1.7% of the sample.

Turning to this clone: Its antigen target is currently unknown. No clone much larger than this one lies a single base away; base qualities are absent.

Results and caveats for the whole study, not just this receptor: Estimated clonotype richness was generally larger for naive than for memory subsets. Rarefaction of sorted-subset datasets indicated incomplete sequencing despite the large sequencing depth. Compared with non-shared clonotypes, clonotypes shared by all four sorted-subset donors had higher generation probabilities. Across four donors, around 5.4% of naive CD4, approximately 3.6% of naive CD8, about 2.3% of memory CD4, and 0.4% to 0.45% of memory CD8 clonotypes were shared. Because the study included a small number of donors, the genetic and exposure-history diversity represented was limited. Pairwise subsampling led to the expectation that sequencing depth would affect the degree of clonotype sharing among donors. Sampling was limited to blood, and TCR repertoires in tissue likely differ from TCR repertoires in blood.

Sequences SNHLY (CDR1) and FYNNEI (CDR2) are obtained from the germline V gene. V is clipped by 6 bases and J by 4 bases, and the sequence between their germline boundaries is 3 bases long. Reading from cysteine to phenylalanine, the CDR3 counts 11 amino acids. Only the CDR3 DNA stays, 33 bases, in frame from base 1. The donors were healthy, HIV-negative adults with no recently reported acute infections or vaccinations. All donors were Caucasian adults living in Nashville, Tennessee, USA. CD4+ T cells were enriched by magnetic negative selection, after which naive cells were positively selected on CD45RA and the negative fraction was taken as the memory subset. Blood was collected by leukapheresis, and PBMCs were isolated by Ficoll-Histopaque density gradient centrifugation and then cryopreserved in liquid nitrogen vapor phase. Analytical flow cytometry was used to check the purity and quantity of every magnetically sorted T cell population. Genomic DNA was isolated from each sorted fraction and quantified by UV absorbance on a Nanodrop 2000c.

The origin of this receptor is a woman aged 25 to 45 in good health. The sequenced sample was memory CD4+ T cells sorted from blood. The cell subset or site label, read with the paper, signifies: CD45RA-negative fraction. Recombination linked TRBV2 to TRBJ2-2, with the D gene not confidently named. The CDR3 corresponds to CASRSTGELFF. The nucleotide sequence reads TGTGCCAGCAGGTCCACCGGGGAGCTGTTTTTT.